This passage covers 23 T cell receptor beta chains from one sample sequenced in a study of T cell responses to AZD1222 COVID-19 vaccine. Measured with immunoSEQ multiplex PCR; TCRdb has only the in-frame clones, and not every one. The sample lists over 150,000 clones, 90% occurring once. The sequencing here drew on peripheral blood, taken on day 0 of AZD1222 vaccination. The receptors shown here come from an adult in good health.

This rearrangement joins TRBV6-5 to TRBJ2-1; a possible D gene is TRBD1 (6 bases). The CDR3 has 14 residues. Trimming took off 5 bases at V and 3 bases at J, with 11 bases between the two ends. Germline-derived CDR1 and CDR2 are MNHEY and SVGAGI. As DNA, the CDR3 is TGTGCCAGCAGTCAGACAGGTCTCTACAATGAGCAGTTCTTC. This codes for CASSQTGLYNEQFF.

The CDR3 loop is CASSHWATRKGENTEAFF. CDR3 DNA: TGTGCCAGCAGCCACTGGGCGACAAGGAAAGGGGAGAACACTGAAGCTTTCTTT. V and J are TRBV3-1 (or the pseudogene TRBV3-2) and TRBJ1-1, with a tentative D call TRBD1 (5 bases). The germline V and J ends were trimmed by 3 bases and 1 base, with 21 bases remaining between them. Germline CDR1 reads LGHDT; CDR2 reads YNNKEL (reference sequence). The CDR3 sequence is 18 residues long.

The genes are TRBV6-1 and TRBJ2-4; D gene unclear. The ends were cut back, 1 base at V and 4 bases at J, with 11 bases in the middle. This CDR3 has 15 residues. Germline V lookup: CDR1 MNHNS, CDR2 SASEGT. CDR3 coding DNA: TGTGCCAGCAGTGAAGGGTTGGCGGAGAAAAACATTCAGTACTTC. Residues: CASSEGLAEKNIQYF.

This chain uses TRBV28 with TRBJ1-2; TRBD1 is a possible D gene (5 bases). V lost 1 base, J lost 1 base, and 16 bases lay in between. The length of the CDR3 is 17 residues. CDR1 and CDR2 (germline): MDHEN, SYDVKM. In DNA, the CDR3 is TGTGCCAGCAGTTTATCCTCCGGGGGGGGGTATAACTATGGCTACACCTTC. Translating gives CASSLSSGGGYNYGYTF.

The V gene is TRBV29-1, the J gene TRBJ1-1, with 10 bases that match TRBD1. This CDR3 comprises 13 residues. The germline V gene has CDR1 SQVTM and CDR2 ANQGSEA. J was trimmed by 6 bases and V by 4 bases; bases with no gene match: 5. CDR3 sequence (DNA): TGCAGCGTTGCCGAGACAGGGGGCGCTGAAGCTTTCTTT. Translation: CSVAETGGAEAFF.

The chain has TRBV12-3 or TRBV12-4 and TRBJ1-5; D uncertain. With 6 bases removed from V and 9 bases from J, the gap between germline ends came to 9 bases. This CDR3 has 11 residues. The CDR3 sequence: CASRQTGPQHF. CDR3 nucleotide sequence: TGTGCCAGCAGGCAGACCGGGCCCCAGCATTTT.

The chain's CDR3 is CASSQRGVPGNTIYF. As DNA, the CDR3 is TGTGCCAGCAGCCAGAGGGGGGTACCTGGAAACACCATATATTTT. The rearrangement uses TRBV6-5 and TRBJ1-3; weak D call: TRBD1 (6 bases). CDR3 size: 15 residues. Germline V gene sequence: CDR1 MNHEY, CDR2 SVGAGI. Between the trimmed V and J ends, which lost 6 bases and 2 bases, there was a span of 14 bases.

The rearrangement uses TRBV10-3 and TRBJ1-1; D gene unclear. Germline loops: CDR1 ENHRY, CDR2 SYGVKD. Trimming left V 3 bases short and J 1 base short, with 9 bases between. The CDR3 loop spans 14 amino acids. The CDR3, as DNA: TGTGCCATCAGTGAATCTAGCGGGAACACTGAAGCTTTCTTT. Translation gives CAISESSGNTEAFF.

The gene calls are TRBV4-2 and TRBJ1-2; D not resolved. The CDR3 is 15 residues long. Germline CDR1 LGHNA, CDR2 YNFKEQ. Deletions cut 4 bases from V and 10 bases from J, with 22 bases between. CDR3: CASSLSGRASIYYTF. The CDR3 region has the DNA TGTGCCAGCAGCCTCTCCGGCCGGGCCTCTATATACTACACCTTC.

The chain couples TRBV11-3 to TRBJ2-3; 8 nucleotides align to TRBD2. J was trimmed by 2 bases and V by 4 bases; bases with no gene match: 11. The germline gives CDR1 SGHNT, CDR2 YENEEA. The CDR3 length is 17 residues. The DNA for the CDR3 is TGTGCCAGCAGCTGGGGATTGATAGCGGGGCTCACAGATACGCAGTATTTT. This translates into CASSWGLIAGLTDTQYF.

The CDR3 spells CASSPRDRGRGNEQFF. CDR3 nucleotide sequence: TGTGCCAGCAGTCCGAGGGACAGGGGAAGAGGCAATGAGCAGTTCTTC. V usage is TRBV27 and J usage is TRBJ2-1; 10 bases are a match to TRBD1. There are 16 residues in the CDR3. Germline values: CDR1 MNHEY, CDR2 SMNVEV (reference sequence). V was clipped by 5 bases and J by 6 bases; unmatched bases: 10.

CDR3 region: CASSLKGSWGYF. Here the CDR3 DNA reads TGTGCCAGCAGTTTAAAGGGAAGTTGGGGGTACTTC. The chain uses TRBV28 and TRBJ2-7; no reliable D call. The CDR3 runs to 12 residues. Between the trimmed V and J ends, which lost 2 bases and 12 bases, there was a span of 14 bases. The germline gives CDR1 MDHEN, CDR2 SYDVKM.

The chain joins TRBV6-5 to TRBJ1-2; TRBD1 matches 7 bases. The V gene end was trimmed by 5 bases and the J gene end by 5 bases; junction bases not matched to a gene: 11. The V gene's germline CDR1 is MNHEY and CDR2 SVGAGI. The CDR3 totals 15 residues. The CDR3 nucleotides read TGTGCCAGCAGTCCAAGACAGGGTGGGGGTTATGGCTACACCTTC. It is translated as CASSPRQGGGYGYTF.

The chain recombines TRBV27 with TRBJ1-6; TRBD1 aligns across 10 bases. This CDR3 region has 12 residues. The germline V gene has CDR1 MNHEY and CDR2 SMNVEV (reference sequence). V lost 6 bases, J lost 15 bases, and 5 bases stayed unmatched. Here the CDR3 reads CASSRDRGFLHF. DNA of the CDR3: TGTGCCAGCAGCCGGGACAGGGGATTCCTCCACTTT.

The J gene is TRBJ1-2, the V gene TRBV27; D not resolved. The germline gives CDR1 MNHEY, CDR2 SMNVEV (reference sequence). Trimming removed 2 bases at V and 2 bases at J, with 15 bases between. The CDR3 consists of 16 residues. The CDR3 reads CASSLGLSGGNYGYTF. CDR3 in DNA: TGTGCCAGCAGTTTAGGATTAAGTGGAGGGAACTATGGCTACACCTTC.

This clone was observed a single time. The chain couples TRBV6-2 or TRBV6-3 to TRBJ2-3; tentatively, D is TRBD1 or TRBD2 (5 bases each). Germline CDR1 and CDR2: MNHEY and SVGEGT. V was shortened by 2 bases and J by 6 bases, with 9 bases between the two germline ends. CDR3 length: 13 residues. CDR3 DNA: TGTGCCAGCAGTTACGGGGGAACGGATACGCAGTATTTT. It codes for CASSYGGTDTQYF.

The V gene is TRBV2, the J gene TRBJ2-3, with 9 bases aligning to TRBD2. This CDR3 region has 16 residues. The V segment lost 5 bases and the J segment 1 base; nucleotides outside the gene matches: 7. Germline values: CDR1 SNHLY, CDR2 FYNNEI. CDR3 residues: CASSRLASGGTDTQYF. The CDR3 DNA reads as TGTGCCAGCAGTCGGCTGGCTAGCGGGGGCACAGATACGCAGTATTTT.

The chain has TRBV4-2 and TRBJ2-3, with 9 nucleotides matching TRBD2. Germline assignment: CDR1 LGHNA and CDR2 YNFKEQ. The CDR3 is 14 amino acids. Germline trimming cut 4 bases from V and 1 base from J; bases unmatched to any gene: 0. The CDR3: CASSPSGGTDTQYF. The CDR3 region has the DNA TGTGCCAGCAGCCCTAGCGGGGGCACAGATACGCAGTATTTT.

V gene TRBV7-9 combines with J gene TRBJ1-4; D not certain. Trimming took 1 base from V and 8 from J, leaving 14 bases between them. The CDR3 runs 15 residues. The germline gives CDR1 SEHNR, CDR2 FQNEAQ (reference sequence). This chain's CDR3 is CASSLGGETWEKLFF. CDR3 nucleotides: TGTGCCAGCAGCTTAGGTGGGGAGACATGGGAAAAACTGTTTTTT. Full variable domain (remainder filled in from reference TRBV7-9 and TRBJ1-4): DTGVSQNPRHKITKRGQNVTFRCDPISEHNRLYWYRQTLGQGPEFLTYFQNEAQLEKSRLLSDRFSAERPKGSFSTLEIQRTEQGDSAMYLCASSLGGETWEKLFFGSGTQLSVL.

The rearrangement joins TRBV28 to TRBJ1-2, with D maybe TRBD1 (6 bases). This CDR3 has 12 residues. V was pared by 7 bases and J by 2 bases, with 8 bases between. Germline assignment: CDR1 MDHEN and CDR2 SYDVKM. CDR3 DNA sequence: TGTGCCAGCAACACAGGGAACTATGGCTACACCTTC. Residues: CASNTGNYGYTF.

V is TRBV27 and J is TRBJ2-7, with a possible D match to TRBD1 (8 bases). This CDR3 contains 15 residues. The ends were cut back, 0 bases at V and 2 bases at J, with 11 bases in the middle. The germline CDR1 and CDR2 sequences are MNHEY and SMNVEV (reference sequence). CDR3 amino acids: CASSLSAGQAYEQYF. DNA of the CDR3: TGTGCCAGCAGTTTATCAGCGGGACAGGCCTACGAGCAGTACTTC.

The chain joins TRBV28 to TRBJ1-3; D possibly corresponds to TRBD1 (5 bases). This CDR3 is built from 15 residues. The germline V and J ends were trimmed by 5 bases and 2 bases, with 13 bases remaining between them. Germline CDR1 MDHEN, CDR2 SYDVKM. The CDR3 nucleotides read TGTGCCAGCAGTACACCCGGCAGGGCTGGAAACACCATATATTTT. Protein: CASSTPGRAGNTIYF.

This clone was seen only once. The chain joins TRBV7-8 to TRBJ2-1; the match to TRBD2 covers 9 bases. Germline CDR1 SGHVS, CDR2 FQNEAQ. The CDR3 length is 15 residues. The V and J ends lost 4 bases and 3 bases, in that order; junction bases with no gene match: 4. DNA of the CDR3: TGTGCCAGCAGCTCGGGGACTAGCTTCTACAATGAGCAGTTCTTC. It is translated as CASSSGTSFYNEQFF.